Listed here is a single T cell receptor beta chain. The antigen remains undetermined. The CDR3 has 16 residues. Unmatched junction bases numbered 3, after V lost 3 bases and J lost 3 bases. CDR1 SGHDT and CDR2 YYEEEE come from the germline V gene. Amplification used 60 Vbeta primers and 13 Jbeta primers. Data came from immunoSEQ multiplex PCR; TCRdb stores just in-frame clones and leaves some out. The sample yields roughly 70,000 clones, roughly four fifths seen once. The entry originates in a study of cytomegalovirus exposure and HLA in healthy donors. The wider study: The Caucasian-associated ancestry cluster contained about 80% of the approximately 410 genotyped donors.

Study conclusions and caveats: The study dropped some indistinguishable V segments, TRBV6-2 and TRBV6-3 among them.

This receptor was taken from a man aged 18 to 29 in good health and CMV-seronegative. The sequenced sample was PBMCs. V and J are TRBV5-6 and TRBJ2-3; 14 bases map to TRBD2. CDR3 sequence: CASSSRLAGGTDTQYF. CDR3 bases: TGTGCCAGCAGCTCCAGACTAGCGGGAGGGACAGATACGCAGTATTTT.